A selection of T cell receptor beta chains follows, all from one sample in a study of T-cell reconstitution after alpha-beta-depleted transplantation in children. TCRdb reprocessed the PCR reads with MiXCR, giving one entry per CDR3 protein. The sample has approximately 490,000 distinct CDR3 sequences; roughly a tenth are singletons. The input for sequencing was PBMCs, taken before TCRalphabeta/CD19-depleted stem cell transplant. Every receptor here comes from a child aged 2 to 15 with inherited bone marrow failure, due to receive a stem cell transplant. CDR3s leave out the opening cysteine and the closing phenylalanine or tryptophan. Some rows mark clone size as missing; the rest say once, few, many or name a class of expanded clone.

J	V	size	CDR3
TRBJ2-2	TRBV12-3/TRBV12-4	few	ASSVPYSNTGELF
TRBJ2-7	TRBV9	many	ASSVSGSVDEQY
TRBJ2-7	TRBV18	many	ASSLKLPGLGPEGSSYEQY
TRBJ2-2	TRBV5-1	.	ASSLEGTLF
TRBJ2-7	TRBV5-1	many	ASSLAGQGISYEQY
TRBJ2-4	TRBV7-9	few	ASSSRTRKNIQY
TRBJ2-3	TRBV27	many	ASSPRDFTDTQY
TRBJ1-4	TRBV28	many	ASSEQGYEKLF
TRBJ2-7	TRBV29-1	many	SVTGAASYEQY
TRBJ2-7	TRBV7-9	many	ASSPGGLYEQY
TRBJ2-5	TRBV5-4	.	ASSEGGRAGGETQY